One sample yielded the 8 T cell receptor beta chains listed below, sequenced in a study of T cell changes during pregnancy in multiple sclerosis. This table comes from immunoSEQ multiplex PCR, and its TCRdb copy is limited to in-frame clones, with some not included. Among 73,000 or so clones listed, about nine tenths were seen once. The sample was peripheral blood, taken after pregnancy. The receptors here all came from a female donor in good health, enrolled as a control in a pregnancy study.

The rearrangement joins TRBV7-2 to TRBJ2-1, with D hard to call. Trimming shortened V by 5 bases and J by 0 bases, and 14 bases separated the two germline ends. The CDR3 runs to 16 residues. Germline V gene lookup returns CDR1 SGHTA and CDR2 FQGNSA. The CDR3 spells CASSLDGGSSYNEQFF. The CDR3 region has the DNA TGTGCCAGCAGCCTAGACGGCGGCAGCTCCTACAATGAGCAGTTCTTC. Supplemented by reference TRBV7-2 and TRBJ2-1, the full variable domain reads GAGVSQSPSNKVTEKGKDVELRCDPISGHTALYWYRQSLGQGLEFLIYFQGNSAPDKSGLPSDRFSAERTGGSVSTLTIQRTQQEDSAVYLCASSLDGGSSYNEQFFGPGTRLTVL.

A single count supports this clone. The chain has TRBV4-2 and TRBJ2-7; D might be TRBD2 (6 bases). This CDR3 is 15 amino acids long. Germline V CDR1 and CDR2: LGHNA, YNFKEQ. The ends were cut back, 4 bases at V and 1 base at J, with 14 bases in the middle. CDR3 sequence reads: CASSLRLEISYEQYF. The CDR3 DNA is TGTGCCAGCAGCCTCCGACTAGAAATATCCTACGAGCAGTACTTC.

CDR3 sequence (DNA): TGTGCCAGCAGCTTAGCGGGAGGTAGGACAGATACGCAGTATTTT. It codes for CASSLAGGRTDTQYF. V usage is TRBV7-6 and J usage is TRBJ2-3; TRBD2 might be the D (6 bases). Germline V gene lookup returns CDR1 SGHVS and CDR2 FNYEAQ. V was pared by 0 bases and J by 3 bases, with 10 bases between. The CDR3 loop spans 15 amino acids.

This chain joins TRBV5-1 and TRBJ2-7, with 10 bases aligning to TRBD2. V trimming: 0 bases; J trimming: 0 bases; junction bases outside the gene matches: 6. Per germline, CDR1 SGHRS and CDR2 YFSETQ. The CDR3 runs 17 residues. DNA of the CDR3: TGCGCCAGCAGCTTGGGGCTAGCGGGGGCCAGCTCCTACGAGCAGTACTTC. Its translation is CASSLGLAGASSYEQYF.

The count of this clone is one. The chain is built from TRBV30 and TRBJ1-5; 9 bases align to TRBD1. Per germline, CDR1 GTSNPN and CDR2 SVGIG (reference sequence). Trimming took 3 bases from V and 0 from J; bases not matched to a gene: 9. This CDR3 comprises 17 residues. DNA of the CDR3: TGTGCCTGGAGCCCCGGGACAGGGACTTATAGCAATCAGCCCCAGCATTTT. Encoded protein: CAWSPGTGTYSNQPQHF.

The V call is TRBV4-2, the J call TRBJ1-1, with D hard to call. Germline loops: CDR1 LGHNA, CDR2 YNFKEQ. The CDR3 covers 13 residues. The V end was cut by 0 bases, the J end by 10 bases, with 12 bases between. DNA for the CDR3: TGTGCCAGCAGCCAAGAGGAGCCCCGAGGAGCTTTCTTT. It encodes CASSQEEPRGAFF.

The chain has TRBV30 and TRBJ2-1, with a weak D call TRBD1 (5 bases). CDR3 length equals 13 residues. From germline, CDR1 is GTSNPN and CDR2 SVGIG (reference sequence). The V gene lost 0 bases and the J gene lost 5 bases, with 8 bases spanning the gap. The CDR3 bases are TGTGCCTGGAGTGTAGGGGTGCACAATGAGCAGTTCTTC. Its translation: CAWSVGVHNEQFF. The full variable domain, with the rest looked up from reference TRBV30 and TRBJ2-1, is SQTIHQWPATLVQPVGSPLSLECTVEGTSNPNLYWYRQAAGRGLQLLFYSVGIGQISSEVPQNLSASRPQDRQFILSSKKLLLSDSGFYLCAWSVGVHNEQFFGPGTRLTVL.

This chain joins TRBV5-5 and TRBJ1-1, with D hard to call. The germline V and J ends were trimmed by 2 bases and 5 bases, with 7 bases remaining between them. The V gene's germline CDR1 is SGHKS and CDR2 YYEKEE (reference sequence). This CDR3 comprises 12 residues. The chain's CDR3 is CASSLRETEAFF. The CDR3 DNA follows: TGTGCCAGCAGCTTAAGAGAAACTGAAGCTTTCTTT.